Below are 17 T cell receptor beta chains sequenced from a single sample in a study of neurological immune-mediated disorders. TCRdb reprocessed the 5' RACE reads with MiXCR, giving one entry per CDR3 protein. The sample gives about 66,000 distinct CDR3 sequences, less than 5.5% of which show up once; about 6.9% is in the top ten. Source material: PBMCs. The receptors here all came from a young man with multiple sclerosis.

This clonotype was seen more than once but under ten times. The gene calls are TRBV10-3 and TRBJ2-3, with D unclear. Germline assignment: CDR1 ENHRY and CDR2 SYGVKD. This CDR3 has 13 amino acids. Trimming removed 10 bases from V and 0 bases from J, with 11 bases in between. The CDR3 DNA follows: TGTGCCACATGGGCCCCTAGCACAGATACGCAGTATTTT. Protein sequence: CATWAPSTDTQYF.

This clonotype was counted a few times. V gene TRBV2 combines with J gene TRBJ2-4; 9 bases map to TRBD2. The CDR3 is 13 amino acids. Germline V gene data show CDR1 as SNHLY and CDR2 as FYNNEI. J gave up 12 bases and V 4 bases, and 7 bases lay outside the gene matches. CDR3 sequence (DNA): TGTGCCAGCAGTGTCGTATTAGCGGGGGATCAGTACTTC. This encodes CASSVVLAGDQYF.

This clonotype was counted many times. V is TRBV3-1 and J is TRBJ1-1; D remains ambiguous. The V end lost 3 bases, the J end lost 5 bases, and 19 bases lay between the germline ends. The CDR3 spans 16 residues. Germline CDR1 reads LGHDT; CDR2 reads YNNKEL (reference sequence). The CDR3 here is CASSQSPGRRRTEAFF. The CDR3 DNA follows: TGTGCCAGCAGCCAGTCCCCCGGCCGCAGAAGGACTGAAGCTTTCTTT. Drawing the rest from reference TRBV3-1 and TRBJ1-1, the complete variable domain is DTAVSQTPKYLVTQMGNDKSIKCEQNLGHDTMYWYKQDSKKFLKIMFSYNNKELIINETVPNRFSPKSPDKAHLNLHINSLELGDSAVYFCASSQSPGRRRTEAFFGQGTRLTVV.

Many counts were recorded for this clonotype. The chain recombines TRBV20-1 with TRBJ2-7; 9 nucleotides agree with TRBD1. J lost 6 bases, V lost 6 bases, and 15 bases had no gene match. The germline gives CDR1 DFQATT, CDR2 SNEGSKA (reference sequence). The CDR3 length is 15 residues. CDR3 amino acids: CSASSPGTGSGEQYF. The CDR3 region has the DNA TGCAGTGCCTCGTCCCCAGGGACAGGGAGTGGCGAGCAGTACTTC.

This clonotype was counted many times. This chain joins TRBV3-1 and TRBJ1-5; TRBD1 might be the D (5 bases). This CDR3 is 14 amino acids long. The V gene's germline CDR1 is LGHDT and CDR2 YNNKEL (reference sequence). Trimming took 1 base from V and 7 from J, leaving 11 bases between them. The DNA of the CDR3 is TGTGCCAGCAGCCAAGGTACGGGGGGGCAGCCCCAGCATTTT. It translates to CASSQGTGGQPQHF. Drawing the rest from reference TRBV3-1 and TRBJ1-5, the complete variable domain is DTAVSQTPKYLVTQMGNDKSIKCEQNLGHDTMYWYKQDSKKFLKIMFSYNNKELIINETVPNRFSPKSPDKAHLNLHINSLELGDSAVYFCASSQGTGGQPQHFGDGTRLSIL.

Ten or more counts support this clonotype. The chain combines TRBV6-5 with TRBJ1-3; perhaps TRBD1 as D (6 bases). Trimming shortened V by 4 bases and J by 0 bases, and 10 bases separated the two germline ends. The germline V gene encodes CDR1 MNHEY and CDR2 SVGAGI. The CDR3 totals 15 residues. CDR3 sequence reads: CASSSTDSSGNTIYF. CDR3 in DNA: TGTGCCAGCAGTTCTACGGACAGCTCTGGAAACACCATATATTTT.

This clonotype appeared many times. V usage is TRBV3-1 and J usage is TRBJ2-1; D gene ambiguous. The CDR3 length is 12 residues. Germline V CDR1 and CDR2: LGHDT, YNNKEL (reference sequence). Deletions cut 4 bases from V and 10 bases from J, with 11 bases between. In nucleotides, the CDR3 is TGTGCCAGCAGCCGCCGGAAGGAGGAGCAGTTCTTC. Translating it yields CASSRRKEEQFF.

This chain links TRBV10-3 with TRBJ1-1; 7 bases are shared with TRBD1. The CDR3 spans 14 residues. V was pared by 7 bases and J by 0 bases, with 5 bases of the junction left unmatched. Germline CDR1 ENHRY, CDR2 SYGVKD. This CDR3 is CAITPTGMNTEAFF. The CDR3 bases are TGTGCCATCACCCCGACAGGGATGAACACTGAAGCTTTCTTT.

This clonotype was recorded many times. This chain connects TRBV7-2 to TRBJ2-7; D may be TRBD1 (5 bases). The CDR3 covers 16 residues. Germline V lookup: CDR1 SGHTA, CDR2 FQGNSA. The ends were cut back, 1 base at V and 0 bases at J, with 13 bases in the middle. CDR3 nucleotides: TGTGCCAGCAGCTTAGACGCAGGGTCAAGCTCCTACGAGCAGTACTTC. As protein: CASSLDAGSSSYEQYF.

The V call is TRBV5-6, the J call TRBJ2-7; D unclear. The CDR3 is 14 residues long. The V gene's germline CDR1 is SGHDT and CDR2 YYEEEE. The V gene lost 1 base and the J gene lost 0 bases, with 8 bases spanning the gap. The CDR3, as DNA: TGTGCCAGCAGCTTGTTAGAATCCTCCTACGAGCAGTACTTC. It translates to CASSLLESSYEQYF.

This chain links TRBV7-9 with TRBJ2-2; no clear D gene. There are 14 residues in the CDR3. The ends were cut back, 5 bases at V and 6 bases at J, with 13 bases in the middle. Germline V gene sequence: CDR1 SEHNR, CDR2 FQNEAQ (reference sequence). This CDR3 reads CASSHPLRAGELFF. DNA for the CDR3: TGTGCCAGCAGCCATCCGTTACGGGCCGGGGAGCTGTTTTTT.

This clonotype has a count of ten or more. The rearrangement links TRBV6-6 to TRBJ2-3; D may be TRBD1 (6 bases). The CDR3 is made up of 16 amino acids. Germline assignment: CDR1 MNHNY and CDR2 SVGAGI (reference sequence). Trimming took off 1 base at V and 2 bases at J, with 13 bases between the two ends. In DNA, the CDR3 is TGTGCCAGCAGTTACTTCCCGGACAGATTCACAGATACGCAGTATTTT. Translation gives CASSYFPDRFTDTQYF.

This clonotype was observed at least ten times. The rearrangement links TRBV25-1 to TRBJ2-3; TRBD2 matches 11 bases. There are 16 residues in the CDR3. CDR1 is MGHDK and CDR2 is SYGVNS in the germline V gene. V was pared by 6 bases and J by 2 bases, with 7 bases of the junction left unmatched. The CDR3 DNA is TGTGCCAGCAGCGAGGGACTAGCGGAATTCACAGATACGCAGTATTTT. This codes for CASSEGLAEFTDTQYF.

Points on this clonotype: A much larger clone lies a single base off, so this may be a read error. This chain links TRBV9 with TRBJ1-2; D is unclear. The CDR3 covers 11 residues. The germline gives CDR1 SGDLS, CDR2 YYNGEE. V was trimmed by 6 bases and J by 1 base, leaving 4 bases between them. CDR3 protein: CASICNYGYTF. In DNA form, the CDR3 reads TGTGCCAGCATTTGTAACTATGGCTACACCTTC.

This clonotype showed up many times. J is TRBJ2-4 and V is TRBV5-1, with D maybe TRBD2 (6 bases). CDR1 and CDR2 (germline): SGHRS, YFSETQ. Trimming removed 1 base from V and 8 bases from J, with 13 bases in between. The CDR3 runs to 14 residues. CDR3 bases: TGCGCCAGCAGCTTGAGTAGCGGTTTGGACATTCAGTACTTC. As protein: CASSLSSGLDIQYF.

This clonotype was found many times. The V gene is TRBV6-5, the J gene TRBJ1-5, with D unclear. CDR1 is MNHEY and CDR2 is SVGAGI in the germline V gene. The CDR3 contains 14 residues. Trimming removed 6 bases from V and 0 bases from J, with 9 bases in between. DNA of the CDR3: TGTGCCAGCAGGCTGGACGGTAGCAATCAGCCCCAGCATTTT. Translated, it gives CASRLDGSNQPQHF.

The chain joins TRBV7-9 to TRBJ2-1; 8 positions agree with TRBD1. This CDR3 region has 16 residues. CDR1 is SEHNR and CDR2 is FQNEAQ in the germline V gene (reference sequence). The junction had 9 bases not matched to a gene; V was cut back by 5 bases and J by 3 bases. CDR3 DNA sequence: TGTGCCAGCAGCACAGGGGGGATCGCAGGCTACAATGAGCAGTTCTTC. It encodes CASSTGGIAGYNEQFF.